This is a list of T cell receptor beta chains from one sample in a study of T cells in narcolepsy. Clones were sequenced by immunoSEQ multiplex PCR, and TCRdb holds only the in-frame ones, with some missing. Of 25,000 to 30,000 clones in the sample, approximately 79% were seen once. Sample: memory (CD45RA-) CD4+ T cells from blood. These receptors were taken from a human donor in good health. The CDR3 runs from the conserved cysteine through the conserved F or W. The D gene is left open where the match is weak. Size is omitted from some rows. Given values are once, few, many or a class for expanded clones.

j_call v_call clone_size d_call cdr3_nt cdr3_aa
TRBJ2-1 TRBV7-9 NA TRBD1 TGTGCCAGCAGCTTGGGACAGGGATTCTACAATGAGCAGTTCTTC CASSLGQGFYNEQFF
TRBJ2-1 TRBV27 NA TRBD2 TGTGCCAGCAGTTTCCCTCGTATAGCGGGAGGGAACAATGAGCAGTTCTTC CASSFPRIAGGNNEQFF
TRBJ1-2 TRBV20-1 NA NA TGCAGTGCAGGACAGAACTATGGCTACACCTTC CSAGQNYGYTF
TRBJ1-2 TRBV28 NA TRBD1 TGTGCCAGCAGTTTAGCCAGGACAGGGAACTATGGCTACACCTTC CASSLARTGNYGYTF
TRBJ2-7 TRBV28 NA NA TGTGCCAGCAGTCTTCGGACGGAGCAGCAGTACTTC CASSLRTEQQYF
TRBJ1-1 TRBV29-1 NA NA TGCAGCGTTCAGGGTTTCCCTGAAGCTTTCTTT CSVQGFPEAFF
TRBJ1-1 TRBV7-3 NA TRBD1 TGTGCCAGCAGCTTAGTAGGGACGACAGGGGAGGCCTTCACTGAAGCTTTCTTT CASSLVGTTGEAFTEAFF
TRBJ2-1 TRBV18 NA NA TGTGCCAGCTCACCACCGGCCAGTCGCTCCTACAATGAGCAGTTCTTC CASSPPASRSYNEQFF
TRBJ2-2 TRBV10-3 NA NA TGTGCCATCAGTGAGTCGAACTTTTGGGACACCGGGGAGCTGTTTTTT CAISESNFWDTGELFF
TRBJ2-5 TRBV11-2 NA TRBD2 TGTGCCAGCAGCTTAGGGTCCTGGACTAGCGGGGATCAAGAGACCCAGTACTTC CASSLGSWTSGDQETQYF
TRBJ2-1 TRBV6-6 few TRBD1 TGTGCCACCAGGACAGGGTCGGAGCAGTTCTTC CATRTGSEQFF
TRBJ2-7 TRBV27 few NA TGTGCCAGCAGACACCCCCGAACCTACGAGCAGTACTTC CASRHPRTYEQYF
TRBJ2-7 TRBV20-1 NA NA TGCAGTGCTGGGGAGAGGGGCGAGCAGTACTTC CSAGERGEQYF
TRBJ2-2 TRBV7-2 NA NA TGTGCCAGCAGCTTAGTGGCGTCCGCCGGGGAGCTGTTTTTT CASSLVASAGELFF
TRBJ1-3 TRBV28 NA NA TGTGCCAGCAGTTTAAGCGGCGCGATCACTGGAAACACCATATATTTT CASSLSGAITGNTIYF
TRBJ1-2 TRBV11-2 once NA TGTGCCAGCAGCTTAAACAACTATGGCTACACCTTC CASSLNNYGYTF
TRBJ1-4 TRBV7-8 medium-sized TRBD1 TGTGCCAGCAGCTTAGGTTCGACAGGGGGCGCGACTAATGAAAAACTGTTTTTT CASSLGSTGGATNEKLFF
TRBJ2-7 TRBV2 NA TRBD1 TGTGCCAGCAGTATAGACAGGGGCGGCATCTACGAGCAGTACTTC CASSIDRGGIYEQYF
TRBJ1-3 TRBV29-1 NA NA TGCAGCGTTGTAGTACCGAACTCTGGAAACACCATATATTTT CSVVVPNSGNTIYF
TRBJ1-1 TRBV7-9 NA NA TGTGCCAGCAGCCCCTCGGGGCAAGCGGCGGAAGCTTTCTTT CASSPSGQAAEAFF
TRBJ1-6 TRBV28 NA NA TGTGCCAGCCGTGCCCGGGGTCTGGCGGACCCCTATAATTCACCCCTCCACTTT CASRARGLADPYNSPLHF
TRBJ1-5 TRBV6-4 NA TRBD1 TGTGCCAGCAGTGAGTCAGAAAGGGGGCGAGGCAATCAGCCCCAGCATTTT CASSESERGRGNQPQHF
TRBJ2-1 TRBV28 NA TRBD1 TGTGCCAGCACACCTCGCGGGACAGGGAACAATGAGCAGTTCTTC CASTPRGTGNNEQFF
TRBJ1-3 TRBV5-5 NA TRBD1 TGTGCCAGCAGCCAACAGGGGGCGCTAACAGGAAACACCATATATTTT CASSQQGALTGNTIYF
TRBJ2-7 TRBV4-3 NA NA TGCGCCAGCAGCCTAATTTCCAGCTCCTACGAGCAGTACTTC CASSLISSSYEQYF
TRBJ1-2 TRBV15 NA NA TGTGCCACCAGCAGAGCACAGGGCCACTATGGCTACACCTTC CATSRAQGHYGYTF
TRBJ2-2 TRBV5-4 NA TRBD2 TGTGCCAGCACCAGCGGGGGGTCCTTCACCGGGGAGCTGTTTTTT CASTSGGSFTGELFF
TRBJ1-3 TRBV7-2 NA NA TGTGCCAGCAGCTCCGGAGGGGCAGGAGGAAACACCATATATTTT CASSSGGAGGNTIYF
TRBJ2-5 TRBV7-2 few NA TGTGCCAGCAGCTTGGCAGGCCGAGAGACCCAGTACTTC CASSLAGRETQYF
TRBJ2-3 TRBV11-3 few TRBD2 TGTGCCAGCAGCGCTAGCGGGGGGGCCGGGACAGATACGCAGTATTTT CASSASGGAGTDTQYF
TRBJ1-5 TRBV6-5 NA NA TGTGCCAGCAGTTACGTGGGACACGTGGGTCAGCCCCAGCATTTT CASSYVGHVGQPQHF
TRBJ1-1 TRBV6-5 NA NA TGTGCCCTGCTCGTGAACACTGAAGCTTTCTTT CALLVNTEAFF
TRBJ1-2 TRBV5-6 NA NA TGTGCCAGCAGCTTCAAGGGGGTTCTTGGCTACACCTTC CASSFKGVLGYTF
TRBJ1-2 TRBV5-6 medium-sized TRBD1 TGTGCCAGCAGCACGTCGACACAGGGGATATTGAGGCTCTATGGCTACACCTTC CASSTSTQGILRLYGYTF
TRBJ1-5 TRBV4-1 NA TRBD1 TGCGCCAGCAGCCAACAGGGGGCTGGTCAGCCCCAGCATTTT CASSQQGAGQPQHF
TRBJ1-4 TRBV5-1 few TRBD1 TGCGCCAGCAGCCCCGGGACAGGGAATGAAAAACTGTTTTTT CASSPGTGNEKLFF
TRBJ1-1 TRBV5-1 NA TRBD1 TGCGCCAGCAGCTTAGGGGACGCAGGGGGAACTGAAGCTTTCTTT CASSLGDAGGTEAFF
TRBJ1-2 TRBV29-1 NA TRBD1 TGCAGCGTCCCCCTCCGCGCAGGGGGGAGCTATGGCTACACCTTC CSVPLRAGGSYGYTF
TRBJ2-3 TRBV10-1 NA NA TGCGCCAGCAGGGTTATGGACGGTTGCACAGATACGCAGTATTTT CASRVMDGCTDTQYF
TRBJ2-1 TRBV6-5 NA TRBD1 TGTGCCAGCAGTTACCTACTGACAGGGCGAAACAATGAGCAGTTCTTC CASSYLLTGRNNEQFF
TRBJ2-4 TRBV28 NA TRBD2 TGTGCCAGCAGTCTACCACGACTAGCGGGAGCCAAAAACATTCAGTACTTC CASSLPRLAGAKNIQYF